Each of the 27 T cell receptor beta chains below was sequenced from the same sample in a study of blood T cell repertoires in COVID-19. Libraries were prepared by immunoSEQ multiplex PCR; TCRdb keeps only in-frame clonotypes and omits some of them. The sample lists some 250,000 clones; approximately 82% were seen once. Input material: peripheral blood. These receptor sequences come from a man older than 75 with acute or convalescent COVID-19.

This clone has just one count. The J gene is TRBJ1-1, the V gene TRBV6-2 or TRBV6-3; D is uncertain. V was clipped by 0 bases and J by 1 base, with 12 bases between them. From germline, CDR1 is MNHEY and CDR2 SVGEGT. The CDR3 loop spans 16 amino acids. The chain's CDR3 is CASSYSDLLTNTEAFF. The CDR3 DNA reads TGTGCCAGCAGTTACTCCGATTTACTTACGAACACTGAAGCTTTCTTT.

The gene calls are TRBV4-2 and TRBJ2-2; 7 nucleotides match TRBD2. Trimming cost V 2 bases and J 6 bases; bases outside gene matches: 9. Germline lookup yields CDR1 LGHNA and CDR2 YNFKEQ. CDR3 size: 16 residues. CDR3 bases: TGTGCCAGCAGCCAATCTGGTGGGAGGGTGGCCGGGGAGCTGTTTTTT. It specifies CASSQSGGRVAGELFF.

Points on this clone: The sample carries other DNA sequences with the same CDR3. This chain joins TRBV5-1 and TRBJ2-5, with 10 nucleotides matching TRBD1. The length of the CDR3 is 15 residues. Losses at the gene ends were 0 bases for V and 2 bases for J; bases not matched to a gene: 1. Germline V gene data show CDR1 as SGHRS and CDR2 as YFSETQ. The CDR3 DNA sequence: TGCGCCAGCAGCTTGGAGGGACAGGGGCAAGAGACCCAGTACTTC. Its protein is CASSLEGQGQETQYF.

The chain combines TRBV20-1 with TRBJ2-5, with 10 bases identical to TRBD2. The CDR3 totals 17 residues. Trimming at V came to 3 bases and at J to 5 bases, leaving 15 bases not matched to a gene. CDR1 and CDR2 (germline): DFQATT, SNEGSKA (reference sequence). The CDR3 nucleotides read TGCAGTGCTAGTGGACTAGCGGCCCGGCCAGGTCAGGAGACCCAGTACTTC. It specifies CSASGLAARPGQETQYF.

V usage is TRBV19 and J usage is TRBJ2-5; 9 nucleotides agree with TRBD1. J lost 4 bases, V lost 5 bases, and 8 bases had no gene match. From germline, CDR1 is LNHDA and CDR2 SQIVND (reference sequence). The length of the CDR3 is 15 residues. CDR3 coding DNA: TGTGCCAGTAGTCCGGGACAGGGCGGTCCAGAGACCCAGTACTTC. Residues: CASSPGQGGPETQYF. Drawing the rest from reference TRBV19 and TRBJ2-5, the complete variable domain is DGGITQSPKYLFRKEGQNVTLSCEQNLNHDAMYWYRQDPGQGLRLIYYSQIVNDFQKGDIAEGYSVSREKKESFPLTVTSAQKNPTAFYLCASSPGQGGPETQYFGPGTRLLVL.

The rearrangement links TRBV15 to TRBJ1-6, with TRBD1 matching 7 bases. After removal of 3 bases from V and 0 bases from J, the junction contained 14 bases not matched to a gene. Looked up from germline, CDR1 is LNHNV and CDR2 is YYDKDF (reference sequence). CDR3 length: 20 residues. The CDR3 loop reads CATSSATGWDSYSYNSPLHF. The CDR3 DNA reads TGTGCCACCAGCAGTGCGACAGGATGGGACAGTTACTCCTATAATTCACCCCTCCACTTT.

The rearrangement joins TRBV27 to TRBJ1-4; 7 positions agree with TRBD1. The V and J ends lost 3 bases and 3 bases, in that order; junction bases with no gene match: 1. Per the germline V gene, CDR1 is MNHEY and CDR2 is SMNVEV (reference sequence). This CDR3 region has 14 residues. CDR3 sequence (DNA): TGTGCCAGCAGTTTTCAGGGGGCTAATGAAAAACTGTTTTTT. Translated, it gives CASSFQGANEKLFF.

J is TRBJ2-7 and V is TRBV6-6, with a possible D match to TRBD1 (5 bases). Looked up from germline, CDR1 is MNHNY and CDR2 is SVGAGI (reference sequence). This CDR3 comprises 11 residues. V was trimmed by 5 bases and J by 3 bases, leaving 5 bases between them. CDR3 amino acids: CASSRGYEQYF. Written as DNA, the CDR3 is TGTGCCAGCAGTAGGGGCTACGAGCAGTACTTC.

The chain employs TRBV27 and TRBJ1-2, with a weak D call TRBD1 (5 bases). The CDR3 length is 12 residues. Trimming stripped 4 bases from V and 6 bases from J, with 9 bases between. The germline V gene encodes CDR1 MNHEY and CDR2 SMNVEV (reference sequence). CDR3 in DNA: TGTGCCAGCAGTTCAGGGTATCATGGCTACACCTTC. Its protein is CASSSGYHGYTF.

The gene calls are TRBV28 and TRBJ2-5; weak D call: TRBD2 (5 bases). CDR3 size: 15 residues. Germline CDR1 and CDR2: MDHEN and SYDVKM. Trimming left V 3 bases short and J 1 base short, with 12 bases between. The CDR3 sequence is CASSFPGLRQETQYF. DNA of the CDR3: TGTGCCAGCAGTTTCCCCGGACTTCGCCAAGAGACCCAGTACTTC.

The genes are TRBV3-1 (or the pseudogene TRBV3-2) and TRBJ1-3, with TRBD1 matching 7 bases. This CDR3 comprises 16 residues. CDR1 and CDR2 from the germline V gene are LGHDT and YNNKEL (reference sequence). The V segment lost 0 bases and the J segment 3 bases; nucleotides outside the gene matches: 5. DNA of the CDR3: TGTGCCAGCAGCCAAGAGGAGGGGGCGCTTGGAAACACCATATATTTT. This gives the protein CASSQEEGALGNTIYF.

The V and J genes are TRBV19 and TRBJ1-5, with D possibly TRBD1 on 5 matching bases. Trimming left V 6 bases short and J 6 bases short, with 18 bases between. Germline loops: CDR1 LNHDA, CDR2 SQIVND (reference sequence). The CDR3 sequence is 15 residues long. The chain's CDR3 is CASSHDGTVVQPQHF. CDR3 in DNA: TGTGCCAGTAGCCACGATGGGACTGTTGTTCAGCCCCAGCATTTT. The complete variable domain, with remaining parts taken from reference TRBV19 and TRBJ1-5, reads DGGITQSPKYLFRKEGQNVTLSCEQNLNHDAMYWYRQDPGQGLRLIYYSQIVNDFQKGDIAEGYSVSREKKESFPLTVTSAQKNPTAFYLCASSHDGTVVQPQHFGDGTRLSIL.

This chain connects TRBV5-1 to TRBJ2-1, with a possible D match to TRBD1 (5 bases). Trimming stripped 4 bases from V and 7 bases from J, with 24 bases between. CDR3 length equals 17 residues. The germline gives CDR1 SGHRS, CDR2 YFSETQ. The CDR3 spells CASSPEKTDPYLNEQFF. DNA for the CDR3: TGCGCCAGCAGCCCAGAAAAGACAGACCCCTACTTAAATGAGCAGTTCTTC.

J is TRBJ1-2 and V is TRBV2; 8 bases map to TRBD1. The junction had 6 bases not matched to a gene; V was cut back by 6 bases and J by 0 bases. Germline V CDR1 and CDR2: SNHLY, FYNNEI. The CDR3 is made up of 15 amino acids. In DNA, the CDR3 is TGTGCCAGCAGACCACTGACAGGGGCTAACTATGGCTACACCTTC. It translates to CASRPLTGANYGYTF.

The V call is TRBV7-9, the J call TRBJ1-4, with D hard to call. There are 14 residues in the CDR3. Trimming took 2 bases from V and 6 from J, leaving 10 bases between them. Germline loops: CDR1 SEHNR, CDR2 FQNEAQ (reference sequence). The DNA for the CDR3 is TGTGCCAGCAGCTTACGAGGAGGAGATGAAAAACTGTTTTTT. Protein sequence: CASSLRGGDEKLFF.

CDR3 bases: TGTGCCATCAGTCCCAACCCCCGACAGGGGGCAGGAACTGAAGCTTTCTTT. Protein sequence: CAISPNPRQGAGTEAFF. The V call is TRBV10-3, the J call TRBJ1-1, with 10 nucleotides matching TRBD1. Germline V CDR1 and CDR2: ENHRY, SYGVKD. J lost 5 bases, V lost 5 bases, and 14 bases had no gene match. This CDR3 has 17 amino acids.

The table lists this clone with a count of one. The CDR3 nucleotides are TGTGCCAGCAGTGAAGCGGCAGGACAGGGAACCCGGCTGTTTTTT. This sequence encodes CASSEAAGQGTRLFF. The chain is built from TRBV6-1 and TRBJ1-4; 8 positions agree with TRBD1. The CDR3 runs to 15 residues. CDR1 MNHNS and CDR2 SASEGT come from the germline V gene. V was pared by 0 bases and J by 14 bases, with 11 bases of the junction left unmatched.

J is TRBJ2-1 and V is TRBV7-3, with D possibly matching TRBD2 (6 bases). CDR3 length: 15 amino acids. Trimming took 1 base from V and 8 from J, leaving 15 bases between them. The germline gives CDR1 SGHTA, CDR2 FQGTGA. The CDR3 loop reads CASSLSGGLADEQFF. CDR3 DNA sequence: TGTGCCAGCAGCTTAAGTGGGGGGTTAGCAGATGAGCAGTTCTTC.

J is TRBJ1-5 and V is TRBV2; D is possibly TRBD1 (6 bases). Per the germline V gene, CDR1 is SNHLY and CDR2 is FYNNEI. The V gene lost 8 bases and the J gene lost 0 bases, with 17 bases spanning the gap. The CDR3 consists of 16 residues. The DNA of the CDR3 is TGTGCCAGCGCGATAGTAGCAGGGGCTAGCAATCAGCCCCAGCATTTT. Translating gives CASAIVAGASNQPQHF. Combining the CDR3 with reference TRBV2 and TRBJ1-5 gives the whole variable domain EPEVTQTPSHQVTQMGQEVILRCVPISNHLYFYWYRQILGQKVEFLVSFYNNEISEKSEIFDDQFSVERPDGSNFTLKIRSTKLEDSAMYFCASAIVAGASNQPQHFGDGTRLSIL.

The chain employs TRBV29-1 and TRBJ2-2, with D maybe TRBD1 (5 bases). The V and J ends lost 6 bases and 1 base respectively, with 9 bases between them. CDR1 SQVTM and CDR2 ANQGSEA come from the germline V gene. The CDR3 is 13 residues long. The CDR3, as DNA: TGCAGCGTAAAACAGGAGAACACCGGGGAGCTGTTTTTT. Translation gives CSVKQENTGELFF.

V usage is TRBV27 and J usage is TRBJ2-7, with D perhaps TRBD2 (6 bases). The CDR3 length is 16 residues. Trimming took off 5 bases at V and 2 bases at J, with 19 bases between the two ends. Germline assignment: CDR1 MNHEY and CDR2 SMNVEV (reference sequence). DNA for the CDR3: TGTGCCAGCAGTCCGCTCGGGACTTTACGGACCTACGAGCAGTACTTC. This sequence encodes CASSPLGTLRTYEQYF.

CDR3 region: CASSLDPATVHEQYF. The CDR3 nucleotides read TGTGCCAGCAGTTTAGACCCCGCGACTGTGCACGAGCAGTACTTC. The V and J genes are TRBV28 and TRBJ2-7; no firm D call. The CDR3 sequence is 15 residues long. V lost 2 bases and J 5 bases, leaving 16 bases between the germline ends. CDR1 MDHEN and CDR2 SYDVKM come from the germline V gene.

This clone was recorded only once. This rearrangement joins TRBV10-1 to TRBJ2-5; 10 bases fit TRBD1. The CDR3 sequence is 16 residues long. J gave up 5 bases and V 0 bases, and 6 bases lay outside the gene matches. The germline CDR1 and CDR2 sequences are WNHNN and SYGVQD (reference sequence). The CDR3, as DNA: TGCGCCAGCAGTGAGTCGAGACAGGGGGCTTGGGAGACCCAGTACTTC. Its protein product is CASSESRQGAWETQYF.

This clone showed up just once. CDR3 in amino acids: CASSTLAAQETQYF. CDR3 coding DNA: TGTGCCAGCAGCACCCTAGCAGCCCAAGAGACCCAGTACTTC. V is TRBV11-2 and J is TRBJ2-5, with D perhaps TRBD2 (5 bases). CDR3 length: 14 residues. CDR1 SGHAT and CDR2 FQNNGV come from the germline V gene. V lost 5 bases, J lost 1 base, and 11 bases lay in between.

The chain couples TRBV10-3 to TRBJ2-1, with D possibly being TRBD1 (6 bases). V was shortened by 6 bases and J by 10 bases, with 16 bases between the two germline ends. Germline V lookup: CDR1 ENHRY, CDR2 SYGVKD. The CDR3 covers 13 residues. The CDR3 sequence is CAIRRDDRGEQFF. CDR3 sequence (DNA): TGTGCCATCAGGAGGGACGATAGGGGGGAGCAGTTCTTC.

The J gene is TRBJ2-7, the V gene TRBV27, with 7 nucleotides matching TRBD2. Unmatched junction bases numbered 10, after V lost 8 bases and J lost 0 bases. The germline gives CDR1 MNHEY, CDR2 SMNVEV (reference sequence). This CDR3 has 15 amino acids. CDR3 coding DNA: TGTGCCAGCGGACGTACCGGGGGGATCTCCTACGAGCAGTACTTC. It codes for CASGRTGGISYEQYF.

A note on this clone: This may be a read error, as it is one base from a much larger clone. The chain is built from TRBV28 and TRBJ1-1; D perhaps matches TRBD1 (6 bases). This CDR3 comprises 13 residues. The germline gives CDR1 MDHEN, CDR2 SYDVKM. Trimming removed 5 bases from V and 1 base from J, with 8 bases in between. The CDR3: CASSPGQNTEAFF. In DNA form, the CDR3 reads TGTGCCAGCAGTCCGGGACAGAACACTGAAGCTTTCTTT.